Given below is one T cell receptor beta chain in context. Original handling: Researchers report that nucleated cell counts were estimated from reference gene primer amplification. Libraries were prepared by immunoSEQ multiplex PCR; TCRdb keeps only in-frame clonotypes and omits some of them. For V, J and clone size, that table is used; D and trimming come from the DNA. The profile covers 100,000 to 150,000 clones, with 87% appearing a single time and roughly 3.6% taken by the ten largest. The CDR3 is made up of 18 amino acids. Trimming stripped 1 base from V and 0 bases from J, with 16 bases between. Germline-derived CDR1 and CDR2 are MNHNS and SASEGT. These data come from a study of blood T cell repertoires in COVID-19. In the study overall: The origin of the acute and convalescent COVID-19 samples was the United States, Italy and Spain.

The receptor was isolated from a woman aged 55-70 years with acute or convalescent COVID-19. Material: peripheral blood. The J gene is TRBJ2-1, the V gene TRBV6-1, with D perhaps matching TRBD2 (6 bases). DNA of the CDR3: TGTGCCAGCAGTGAAGAAAGCACTAGCAGAAGCTCCTACAATGAGCAGTTCTTC. Translating it yields CASSEESTSRSSYNEQFF.